This T cell receptor (beta chain) was retrieved from a study of blood T cell repertoires in COVID-19. Study at large: Both acute and convalescent COVID-19 samples were obtained from the United States, Italy and Spain. PBMCs, B-cell-depleted T cells, or T cells provided the cDNA or gDNA that made up the material.

Original processing methods: Amplification of reference gene primers was used by the study to estimate nucleated cell counts. Using immunoSEQ multiplex PCR, the repertoire was profiled, and TCRdb retains in-frame clones only, with some absent. D and trimming were read from the DNA, whereas the V and J calls and clone size are those reported in that table. The data show roughly 260,000 clones, approximately 86% seen once. Trimming at V came to 5 bases and at J to 6 bases, leaving 7 bases not matched to a gene. The CDR3 length is 13 residues. From germline, CDR1 is SGHVS and CDR2 FNYEAQ. The chain employs TRBV7-6 and TRBJ2-7; TRBD2 matches 7 bases. Sequencing was carried out using peripheral blood. The TCR originated in a man aged 35 to 55 who had recovered from COVID-19. The CDR3 nucleotides are TGTGCCAGCAGCAGCTGGACTAGGGGCGAGCAGTACTTC. Its protein is CASSSWTRGEQYF.